This TCR beta chain originates from a study of identical twins (dated by TCRdb to about 2016). Background on the whole study: TCR alpha and beta repertoires from monozygotic twins, unrelated adults of various ages and cord blood were deep-sequenced to test whether fetal clonotypes persist. Replicate twin experiments were performed at different times using different library preparation protocols to rule out contamination. Study-wide findings and limitations: Recombination models systematically underestimated out-of-frame TCR alpha sharing in monozygotic twins but agreed with sharing between unrelated individuals. Zero-insertion analyses could be partly confounded by invariant T cells such as MAIT and iNKT, though diverse VJ usage argued against such confounding for most clonotypes. Fewer insertions were carried by abundant cord blood beta clonotypes; a weaker similar trend was observed in young adult naive repertoires, while no such trend was observed in memory repertoires. The excess sharing between twins in beta out-of-frame sequences was weaker because fewer shared sequences reduced the signal-to-noise ratio. Compared with coincidental sharing between unrelated individuals, out-of-frame TCR alpha sequences shared between twins showed an excess of sequences with low generation probability. Because the same donors could not be followed over many years, conclusions were based on cross-sectional statistical analysis.

The sample holds a few counts of this clonotype. Its antigen remains undetermined. The sample holds no much larger clone one base away, and base qualities are not on file. Every donor was a healthy Caucasian. Three pairs of female monozygotic twins, all aged roughly 18 to 29 years, made up the twin cohort. Positive isolation kits from Invitrogen were used to isolate CD4+ and CD8+ T cell populations. Library method: 5' RACE. Sequencing relied on an Illumina HiSeq 2000. A universal primer binding site was added through template switching, and the final cDNA carried a unique molecular identifier so that TCR cDNA molecules could be counted accurately. Specific primers in the conserved constant-segment region were used to synthesize first-strand cDNA for TCR alpha and beta chains. To control for contamination, each cDNA library was double barcoded with a SMART-Mk sample barcode plus Illumina barcodes. TruSeq adapter sequences, together with Illumina sample barcodes, were added in two successive PCR steps. Sequencing of the TCR alpha and beta cDNA libraries was done on the Illumina HiSeq platform using custom primers. The original methods were these. MiGEC processed the raw reads to extract unique molecular identifiers, while MiXCR was used to determine the CDR3 positions. Recombination models were inferred per individual with the repgenHMM and IGoR tools using an EM algorithm. The analysis of shared clonotypes was done with the tcR package in R, with sharing normalized by the product of cloneset sizes. To study raw recombination free of thymic and clonal selection effects, out-of-frame nonproductive sequences were analyzed. TCRdb reanalyzed the raw reads on its own, using fastp at Q25 for trimming and MiXCR for clone calling, and kept in-frame beta chains. Here each entry gathers all rows of one CDR3 protein and keeps the most common genes and DNA. Clone size and V and J calls follow TCRdb, not the original study. In this sample the table shows approximately 230,000 distinct CDR3 sequences, 6.5% of which occur a single time. The ten largest make up roughly 15% of the sample.

The CDR1 and CDR2 encoded by the germline V gene are SGHNT and YENEEA. Trimming at the junction amounts to 1 base on V and 1 base on J, and the germline ends lie 8 bases apart. Including cysteine and phenylalanine, the CDR3 has 14 amino acids. Of the read, only the CDR3 DNA is kept; its 42 bases are in frame from base 1. A further study also used this sample, focusing on T cells expressing NK-cell markers. Looking at the second paper: About eight donors provided sorted CD3+CD56+NKG2C+, CD3+CD56+NKG2C- and CD3+CD56-NKG2C+ T-cell subsets, whose TCR beta-chain repertoires were profiled. Seven of the eight sequenced donors were HCMV-seropositive and one was HCMV-seronegative. In several experiments an anti-gammadeltaTCR antibody was added to restrict sorting to alphabetaTCR-expressing T cells. For about 6 donors, the dominant CD3+CD56+NKG2C+ clonotypes were among the top 10 CD8+ clonotypes and accounted for 1.0-7.0% of CD8+ T cells. Those dominant clonotypes were again the most abundant among CD3+CD56-NKG2C+ cells in a handful of donors, at about 28.3-60.1%. Whether the expanded NKG2C-expressing T cell clones were specific for HCMV antigens was left unclear. The eight sequenced donors were randomly selected healthy volunteers, three men and five women. HCMV serostatus was determined by detecting HCMV-specific IgG in serum with a commercial ELISA kit. Reads were demultiplexed and grouped by UMI with MIGEC, and clonotypes were assembled and quantified with MiTCR. To exclude erroneous sequences, any TCR cDNA sequence not supported by at least two reads was discarded. Downstream repertoire analysis used the tcR package, and clonotypes were matched across fractions by CDR3 nucleotide sequence plus V segment. VDJmatch was used to annotate antigen specificity against VDJdb, with one amino acid substitution in CDR3 allowed.

The chain is assembled from TRBV11-3 and TRBJ2-7, with an unclear D gene assignment. Sequences were obtained from CD8+ T cells sorted from blood. This TCR came from a woman aged 18 to 35 in good health. In nucleotide form, the sequence is TGTGCCAGCAGCTTAGCCGACGGGTCCTACGAGCAGTACTTC. The resulting protein is CASSLADGSYEQYF.